This T cell receptor beta chain is from a study of T cell responses to AZD1222 COVID-19 vaccine. Whole-study context: Both about-4-week and about-12-week second-dose recipients were combined.

The V end was cut by 0 bases, the J end by 5 bases, with 9 bases between. This CDR3 contains 14 residues. The germline gives CDR1 SEHNR, CDR2 FQNEAQ (reference sequence). Clones were read by immunoSEQ multiplex PCR, and TCRdb kept only the in-frame ones, dropping some. The table lists tens of thousands of clones, 90% of them singletons. V usage is TRBV7-9 and J usage is TRBJ2-3; D may correspond to TRBD1 or TRBD2 (5 bases each). The specimen comprised peripheral blood, sampled on day 0 of AZD1222 vaccination. The sequence came from an adult in good health. CDR3: CASSLAGAGDTQYF. CDR3 in DNA: TGTGCCAGCAGCTTAGCCGGGGCGGGAGATACGCAGTATTTT.